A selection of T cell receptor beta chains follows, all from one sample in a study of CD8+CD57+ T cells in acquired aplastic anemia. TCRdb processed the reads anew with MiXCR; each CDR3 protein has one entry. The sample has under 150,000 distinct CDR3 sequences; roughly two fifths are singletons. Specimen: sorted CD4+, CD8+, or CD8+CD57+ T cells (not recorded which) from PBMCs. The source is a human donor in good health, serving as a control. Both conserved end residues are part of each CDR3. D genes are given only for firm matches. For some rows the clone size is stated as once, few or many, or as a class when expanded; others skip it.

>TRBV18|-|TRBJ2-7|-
CASSLPRNEQYF
TGTGCCAGCTCCTTGCCTAGGAACGAGCAGTACTTC
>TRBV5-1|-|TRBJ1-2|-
CASSSSGGYTF
TGCGCCAGCAGCTCGTCCGGGGGCTACACCTTC
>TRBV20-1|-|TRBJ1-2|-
CSAQTQSYGYTF
TGCAGTGCCCAAACCCAGAGCTATGGCTACACCTTC
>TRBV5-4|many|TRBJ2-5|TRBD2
CASSSGLALRGVETQYF
TGTGCCAGCAGCTCGGGACTAGCTCTCAGAGGGGTAGAGACCCAGTACTTC
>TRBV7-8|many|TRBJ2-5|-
CASSLNRVQETQYF
TGTGCCAGCAGCTTGAACAGGGTCCAAGAGACCCAGTACTTC
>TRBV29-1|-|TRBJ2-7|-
CSVARGPYEQYF
TGCAGCGTGGCCCGAGGGCCCTACGAGCAGTACTTC
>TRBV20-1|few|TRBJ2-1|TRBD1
CSAMTGGSLYNEQFF
TGCAGTGCCATGACAGGGGGTAGTCTCTACAATGAGCAGTTCTTC
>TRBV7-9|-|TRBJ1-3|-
CASSAWNSGNTIYF
TGTGCCAGCAGCGCCTGGAACTCTGGAAACACCATATATTTT
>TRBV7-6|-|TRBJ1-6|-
CASSLDVGSPLHF
TGTGCCAGCAGCTTAGATGTCGGTTCACCCCTCCACTTT
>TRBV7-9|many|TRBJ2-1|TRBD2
CASSPLGLAGYNEQFF
TGTGCCAGCAGCCCCCTGGGACTAGCGGGTTACAATGAGCAGTTCTTC
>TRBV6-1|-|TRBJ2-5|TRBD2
CACRLLAGTIKTQYF
TGTGCCTGCAGACTACTAGCGGGAACGATCAAGACCCAGTACTTC
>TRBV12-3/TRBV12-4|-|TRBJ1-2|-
CASTQIPGGGYTF
TGTGCCAGCACCCAAATCCCCGGGGGTGGCTACACCTTC
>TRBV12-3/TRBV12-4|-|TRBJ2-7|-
CASSSGLEQYF
TGTGCCAGCAGTTCGGGGCTCGAGCAGTACTTC
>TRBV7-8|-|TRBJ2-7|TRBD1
CASSLRDRGIYEQYF
TGTGCCAGCAGCCTTCGGGACAGGGGGATCTACGAGCAGTACTTC
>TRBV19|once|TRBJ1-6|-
CASSKSGPLHF
TGTGCCAGTAGTAAATCGGGCCCCCTCCACTTT
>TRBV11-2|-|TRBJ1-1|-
CASSFLGVETEAFF
TGTGCCAGCAGCTTCCTAGGGGTGGAAACTGAAGCTTTCTTT
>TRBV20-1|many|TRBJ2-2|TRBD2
CSANKREGWTGELFF
TGCAGTGCAAACAAGCGGGAGGGGTGGACCGGGGAGCTGTTTTTT
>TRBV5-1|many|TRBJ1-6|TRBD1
CASSFLQGLDSPLHF
TGCGCCAGCAGCTTCTTACAGGGGCTGGATTCACCCCTCCACTTT
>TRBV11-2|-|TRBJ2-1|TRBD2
CASNLDSAGRAFGEQFF
TGTGCCAGCAACTTAGATAGCGCCGGGAGGGCCTTCGGTGAGCAGTTCTTC
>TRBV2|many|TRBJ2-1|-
CASSQKQGNEQFF
TGTGCCAGCAGTCAAAAACAGGGAAATGAGCAGTTCTTC
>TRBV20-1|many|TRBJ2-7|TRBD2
CSARILAGAHSYEQYF
TGCAGTGCTAGAATACTAGCGGGAGCCCACTCCTACGAGCAGTACTTC
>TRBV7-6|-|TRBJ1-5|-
CASSLGSYQHF
TGTGCCAGCAGCCTCGGAAGCTACCAGCATTTT
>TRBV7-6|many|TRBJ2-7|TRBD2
CASSLEAGGYEQYF
TGTGCCAGCAGCTTAGAAGCGGGGGGATACGAGCAGTACTTC
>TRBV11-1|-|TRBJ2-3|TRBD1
CASSLTPGQGSDTQYF
TGTGCCAGCAGCCTGACTCCGGGACAGGGGTCAGATACGCAGTATTTT
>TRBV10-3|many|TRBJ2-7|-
CASSELAGITYEQYF
TGTGCCAGCAGTGAGCTTGCGGGAATCACCTACGAGCAGTACTTC
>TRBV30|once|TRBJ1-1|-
CAWSRTDDTEAFF
TGTGCCTGGAGTCGGACAGACGACACTGAAGCTTTCTTT
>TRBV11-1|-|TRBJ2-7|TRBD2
CASSPPSAGGPNEQYF
TGTGCCAGCAGCCCCCCCTCGGCGGGGGGCCCCAACGAGCAGTACTTC
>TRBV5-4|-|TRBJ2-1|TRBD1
CASSFIWDRGLYNEQFF
TGTGCCAGCAGCTTCATATGGGACAGGGGGCTTTACAATGAGCAGTTCTTC
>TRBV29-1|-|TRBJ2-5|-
CNVGRRETQYF
TGCAACGTTGGGCGACGGGAGACCCAGTACTTC
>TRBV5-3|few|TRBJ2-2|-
CASIPQGRLDGELFF
TGTGCCAGTATACCTCAGGGCCGTCTTGACGGGGAGCTGTTTTTT
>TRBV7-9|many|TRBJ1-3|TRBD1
CASSLDRPGNTIYF
TGTGCCAGCAGCTTGGACAGGCCCGGAAACACCATATATTTT
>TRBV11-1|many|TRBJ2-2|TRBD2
CASSLARDSGRAGELFF
TGTGCCAGCAGCTTAGCGAGGGACTCCGGGAGGGCCGGGGAGCTGTTTTTT
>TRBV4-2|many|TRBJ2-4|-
CASSQDPTGPQIF
TGTGCCAGCAGCCAAGATCCGACAGGTCCACAAATATTC
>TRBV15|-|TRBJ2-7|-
CATSSWDNSYEQYF
TGTGCCACCAGCAGCTGGGACAACTCCTACGAGCAGTACTTC
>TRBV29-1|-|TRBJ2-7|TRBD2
CSVTSGTRPYEQYF
TGCAGCGTTACATCCGGGACTAGACCCTACGAGCAGTACTTC
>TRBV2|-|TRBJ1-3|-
CASSAQGNTIYF
TGTGCCAGCAGTGCCCAGGGAAACACCATATATTTT
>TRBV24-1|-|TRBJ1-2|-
CATSATGLYGYTF
TGTGCCACCAGTGCGACAGGCCTCTATGGCTACACCTTC
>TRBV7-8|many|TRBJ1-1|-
CASSSRSTGQYTEAFF
TGTGCCAGCAGCTCCAGATCTACAGGGCAGTACACTGAAGCTTTCTTT
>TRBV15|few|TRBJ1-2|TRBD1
CATSRGQGYYGYTF
TGTGCCACCAGCAGGGGACAGGGGTACTATGGCTACACCTTC
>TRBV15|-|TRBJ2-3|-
CATSRDRGPDTQYF
TGTGCCACCAGCAGAGACAGGGGACCAGATACGCAGTATTTT
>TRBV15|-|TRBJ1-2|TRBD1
CATSRKGQNYGYTF
TGTGCCACCAGCAGAAAGGGACAGAACTATGGCTACACCTTC
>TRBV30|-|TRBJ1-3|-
CAWLYRESGNTIYF
TGTGCCTGGCTGTACAGGGAATCTGGAAACACCATATATTTT
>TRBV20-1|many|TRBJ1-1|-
CSARDGRGSTEAFF
TGCAGTGCTAGAGATGGGAGGGGATCCACTGAAGCTTTCTTT
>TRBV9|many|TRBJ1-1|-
CASSVESWTEAFF
TGTGCCAGCAGCGTAGAGTCTTGGACTGAAGCTTTCTTT
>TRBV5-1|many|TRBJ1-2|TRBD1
CASSLVQGTGNGYTF
TGCGCCAGCAGCTTGGTACAGGGGACAGGGAATGGCTACACCTTC
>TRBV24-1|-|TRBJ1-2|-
CATSGPGPLGYGYTF
TGTGCCACCAGTGGTCCAGGTCCCCTCGGCTATGGCTACACCTTC
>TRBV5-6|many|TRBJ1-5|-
CASSSWSIRSNQPQHF
TGTGCCAGCAGCTCGTGGTCGATTCGTAGCAATCAGCCCCAGCATTTT
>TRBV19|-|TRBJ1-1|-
CASTLHDTEAFF
TGTGCCAGTACCCTACATGACACTGAAGCTTTCTTT
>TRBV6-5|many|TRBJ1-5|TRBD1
CASRGHRGFNQPQHF
TGTGCCAGCAGGGGGCACAGGGGATTCAATCAGCCCCAGCATTTT
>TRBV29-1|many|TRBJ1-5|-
CSVGDGGLGQPQHF
TGCAGCGTTGGGGACGGGGGGCTCGGCCAGCCCCAGCATTTT
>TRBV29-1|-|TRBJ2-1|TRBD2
CSVRWRGYNEQFF
TGCAGCGTTCGTTGGCGGGGGTACAATGAGCAGTTCTTC
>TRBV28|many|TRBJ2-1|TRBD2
CASSTSGGYNEQFF
TGTGCCAGCAGCACTAGCGGGGGGTATAATGAGCAGTTCTTC
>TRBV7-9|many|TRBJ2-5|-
CASSPRQGETQYF
TGTGCCAGCAGCCCCCGGCAGGGAGAGACCCAGTACTTC
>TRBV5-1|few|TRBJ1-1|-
CASSFTGRNTEAFF
TGCGCCAGCAGCTTCACGGGCCGGAACACTGAAGCCTTCTTT
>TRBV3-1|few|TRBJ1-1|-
CASSQERRNTEAFF
TGTGCCAGCAGCCAAGAACGGCGGAACACTGAAGCTTTCTTT